The 14 T cell receptor beta chains presented below share a single source sample, sequenced in a study of T-cell reconstitution after alpha-beta-depleted transplantation in children. The TCRbeta library incorporated unique molecular identifiers. In TCRdb, the PCR reads were re-called with MiXCR into one record per CDR3 protein. The profile covers hundreds of thousands of distinct CDR3 sequences, with less than 20% appearing a single time and roughly 5% taken by the ten largest. The input for sequencing was PBMCs, mostly from graft donor cells, taken 360 days after TCRalphabeta/CD19-depleted stem cell transplant. These receptors all stem from a male patient between 10 and 17 years old who had a stem cell transplant for acute lymphoblastic leukemia, so the T cells may come from the graft donor.

V is TRBV2 and J is TRBJ2-3; D unresolved. CDR1 is SNHLY and CDR2 is FYNNEI in the germline V gene. The CDR3 totals 14 residues. V was clipped by 5 bases and J by 1 base, with 10 bases between them. The CDR3 loop is CASSLYDGTDTQYF. The DNA for the CDR3 is TGTGCCAGCAGTCTATATGATGGCACAGATACGCAGTATTTT.

The sample holds a few counts of this clonotype. This chain connects TRBV20-1 to TRBJ2-1; unclear D gene. Trimming shortened V by 4 bases and J by 7 bases, and 5 bases separated the two germline ends. Germline CDR1 is DFQATT and CDR2 is SNEGSKA (reference sequence). The CDR3 has 10 residues. The CDR3 spells CSAMKNEQFF. The CDR3 coding sequence is TGCAGTGCTATGAAAAATGAGCAGTTCTTC.

This clonotype has more than one count but fewer than ten. This chain uses TRBV20-1 with TRBJ2-7; TRBD1 matches 9 bases. Germline V gene data show CDR1 as DFQATT and CDR2 as SNEGSKA (reference sequence). After removal of 0 bases from V and 3 bases from J, the junction contained 15 bases not matched to a gene. The CDR3 length is 18 residues. The CDR3 sequence: CSARDPRFRQGDLYEQYF. The CDR3 bases are TGCAGTGCTAGAGATCCCCGGTTCAGACAGGGGGATCTCTACGAGCAGTACTTC.

This clonotype was observed a handful of times. The chain links TRBV27 to TRBJ2-2; weak D call: TRBD2 (5 bases). From germline, CDR1 is MNHEY and CDR2 SMNVEV (reference sequence). The CDR3 length is 13 residues. Trimming took off 4 bases at V and 8 bases at J, with 11 bases between the two ends. The CDR3 loop reads CASSWEPGGELFF. Written as DNA, the CDR3 is TGTGCCAGCAGTTGGGAGCCGGGGGGGGAGCTGTTTTTT.

The rearrangement links TRBV27 to TRBJ2-7; D is uncertain. The germline V and J ends were trimmed by 8 bases and 4 bases, with 9 bases remaining between them. Germline V gene sequence: CDR1 MNHEY, CDR2 SMNVEV (reference sequence). This CDR3 has 11 residues. CDR3 residues: CASQIFYEQYF. The CDR3, as DNA: TGTGCCAGCCAGATATTTTACGAGCAGTACTTC.

This clonotype has more than one count but fewer than ten. The V and J genes are TRBV7-9 and TRBJ2-7; 7 bases agree with TRBD1. J lost 1 base, V lost 5 bases, and 11 bases had no gene match. The CDR3 sequence is 16 residues long. Germline V lookup: CDR1 SEHNR, CDR2 FQNEAQ (reference sequence). The CDR3 DNA reads TGTGCCAGCAGCCAAACCACCGGGGACAGATCCTACGAGCAGTACTTC. Protein product: CASSQTTGDRSYEQYF.

This clonotype came up a few times. The chain employs TRBV7-9 and TRBJ2-7; 8 positions match TRBD2. There are 15 residues in the CDR3. CDR1 SEHNR and CDR2 FQNEAQ come from the germline V gene (reference sequence). Germline trimming cut 5 bases from V and 3 bases from J; bases unmatched to any gene: 9. In DNA form, the CDR3 reads TGTGCCAGCAGCCTTGATAGCGGGAAGGGCTACGAGCAGTACTTC. Residues: CASSLDSGKGYEQYF.

This clonotype came up a few times. The chain employs TRBV9 and TRBJ2-3; D uncertain. The CDR3 totals 15 residues. V was trimmed by 0 bases and J by 1 base, leaving 9 bases between them. CDR1 SGDLS and CDR2 YYNGEE come from the germline V gene. The CDR3 DNA is TGTGCCAGCAGCGTAGTCCAGTCCGGCACAGATACGCAGTATTTT. Amino acid sequence: CASSVVQSGTDTQYF. The full variable domain, with the rest looked up from reference TRBV9 and TRBJ2-3, is DSGVTQTPKHLITATGQRVTLRCSPRSGDLSVYWYQQSLDQGLQFLIQYYNGEERAKGNILERFSAQQFPDLHSELNLSSLELGDSALYFCASSVVQSGTDTQYFGPGTRLTVL.

This sequence joins TRBV4-1 and TRBJ2-7; D ambiguous. The length of the CDR3 is 15 residues. Trimming pared 0 bases from V and 0 bases from J, leaving 9 bases between. Per germline, CDR1 MGHRA and CDR2 YSYEKL. CDR3 coding DNA: TGCGCCAGCAGCCAAGACCTGGCCGGCTCCTACGAGCAGTACTTC. It translates to CASSQDLAGSYEQYF.

The CDR3 spells CASSEILAVPNEQFF. The CDR3 DNA is TGTGCCAGCAGTGAAATACTAGCGGTCCCCAATGAGCAGTTCTTC. The chain joins TRBV2 to TRBJ2-1; TRBD2 aligns across 8 bases. The CDR3 contains 15 residues. Germline V gene lookup returns CDR1 SNHLY and CDR2 FYNNEI. V trimming: 2 bases; J trimming: 6 bases; junction bases outside the gene matches: 6.

This clonotype was observed at least ten times. CDR3 in DNA: TGTGCCACCAGTGATTCGGGGGAACCGAATCAGCCCCAGCATTTT. Residues: CATSDSGEPNQPQHF. The chain couples TRBV24-1 to TRBJ1-5; possible D gene TRBD1, 5 bases. This CDR3 is 15 amino acids long. Germline V lookup: CDR1 KGHDR, CDR2 SFDVKD. V shed 2 bases and J shed 4 bases, with 11 bases lying between them.

This clonotype was seen a handful of times. The chain links TRBV2 to TRBJ2-1, with unresolved D. The V gene lost 7 bases and the J gene lost 3 bases, with 10 bases spanning the gap. Germline lookup yields CDR1 SNHLY and CDR2 FYNNEI. The CDR3 loop spans 13 amino acids. CDR3 residues: CASTPRVYNEQFF. CDR3 coding DNA: TGTGCCAGCACCCCAAGAGTCTACAATGAGCAGTTCTTC. Supplemented by reference TRBV2 and TRBJ2-1, the full variable domain reads EPEVTQTPSHQVTQMGQEVILRCVPISNHLYFYWYRQILGQKVEFLVSFYNNEISEKSEIFDDQFSVERPDGSNFTLKIRSTKLEDSAMYFCASTPRVYNEQFFGPGTRLTVL.

This sequence joins TRBV13 and TRBJ2-7; TRBD2 matches at 9 bases. Germline trimming cut 2 bases from V and 2 bases from J; bases unmatched to any gene: 16. The CDR3 is 19 residues long. Germline lookup yields CDR1 PRHDT and CDR2 FYEKMQ (reference sequence). The chain's CDR3 is CASSLLPQRLADPTYEQYF. In DNA form, the CDR3 reads TGTGCCAGCAGCTTATTACCTCAACGACTAGCGGACCCTACCTACGAGCAGTACTTC.

The rearrangement uses TRBV27 and TRBJ2-1; TRBD2 matches 11 bases. J gave up 0 bases and V 0 bases, and 16 bases lay outside the gene matches. This CDR3 spans 22 amino acids. The germline gives CDR1 MNHEY, CDR2 SMNVEV (reference sequence). CDR3 sequence reads: CASSLSNGFILAGDISYNEQFF. The CDR3 DNA reads as TGTGCCAGCAGTTTATCGAACGGTTTCATACTAGCGGGAGACATCTCCTACAATGAGCAGTTCTTC.